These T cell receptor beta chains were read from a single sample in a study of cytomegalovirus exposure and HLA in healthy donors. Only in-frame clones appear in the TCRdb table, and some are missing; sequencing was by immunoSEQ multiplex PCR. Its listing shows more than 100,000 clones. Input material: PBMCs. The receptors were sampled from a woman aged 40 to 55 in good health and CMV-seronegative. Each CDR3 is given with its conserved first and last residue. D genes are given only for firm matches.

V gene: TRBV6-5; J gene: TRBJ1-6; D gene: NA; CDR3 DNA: TGTGCCAGCAGCTACGGAGGTTCGGGTTCACCCCTCCACTTT; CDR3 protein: CASSYGGSGSPLHF
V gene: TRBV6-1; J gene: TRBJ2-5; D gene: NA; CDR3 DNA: TGTGCCAGCAGTGAAGTTGGGCACAGGTCGATCCAAGAGACCCAGTACTTC; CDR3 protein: CASSEVGHRSIQETQYF
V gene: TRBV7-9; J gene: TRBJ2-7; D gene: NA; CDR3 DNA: TGTGCCAGCAGCTTAGGTGGAGGCGAGCAGTACTTC; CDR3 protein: CASSLGGGEQYF
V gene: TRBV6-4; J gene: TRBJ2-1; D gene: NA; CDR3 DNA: TGTGCCAGCAGTGACGGGAGCAGACTGGAGGAGCAGTTCTTC; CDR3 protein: CASSDGSRLEEQFF
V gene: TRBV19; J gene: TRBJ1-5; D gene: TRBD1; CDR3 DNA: TGTGCCAGTAGGGGAGACAGGGATTATAGCAATCAGCCCCAGCATTTT; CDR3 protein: CASRGDRDYSNQPQHF
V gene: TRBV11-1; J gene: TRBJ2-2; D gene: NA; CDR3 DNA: TGTGCCAGCAGCCCCGGCAGGGCTAACACCGGGGAGCTGTTTTTT; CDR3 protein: CASSPGRANTGELFF
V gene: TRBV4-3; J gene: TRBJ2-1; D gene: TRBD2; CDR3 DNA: TGCGCCAGCAGCCAAGCTCCAGCGGGGGGGAGTTACAATGAGCAGTTCTTC; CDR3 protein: CASSQAPAGGSYNEQFF
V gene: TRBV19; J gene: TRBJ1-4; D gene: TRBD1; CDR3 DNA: TGTGCCAGTAGTATAGACTCGACAGGGATTGAAAAACTGTTTTTT; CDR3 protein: CASSIDSTGIEKLFF
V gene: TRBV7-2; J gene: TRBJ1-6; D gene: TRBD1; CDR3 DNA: TGTGCCAGCAGCTCCCAGCAACTGACAGGGGGGAATTCACCCCTCCACTTT; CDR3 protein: CASSSQQLTGGNSPLHF
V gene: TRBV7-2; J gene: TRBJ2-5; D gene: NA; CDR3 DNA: TGTGCCAGCAGCGCCGATGGCAGGGGAAAGACCCAGTACTTC; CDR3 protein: CASSADGRGKTQYF
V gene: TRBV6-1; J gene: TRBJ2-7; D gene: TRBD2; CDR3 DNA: TGTGCCAGCAGTGAAGGACTAGCGGGGGGATACTCCTACGAGCAGTACTTC; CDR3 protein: CASSEGLAGGYSYEQYF
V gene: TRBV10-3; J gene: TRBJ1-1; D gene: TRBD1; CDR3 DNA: TGTGCCGTAACAACAGGGGAGGCCGAAGCTTTCTTT; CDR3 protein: CAVTTGEAEAFF
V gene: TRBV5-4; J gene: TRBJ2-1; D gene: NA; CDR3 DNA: TGTGCCAGCAGCTTATTCCTAGTCTACAATGAGCAGTTCTTC; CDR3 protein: CASSLFLVYNEQFF
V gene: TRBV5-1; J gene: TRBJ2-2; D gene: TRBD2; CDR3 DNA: TGCGCCAGCAGCTTCTCTAGCGGGGGCCCGAACACCGGGGAGCTGTTTTTT; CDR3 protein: CASSFSSGGPNTGELFF
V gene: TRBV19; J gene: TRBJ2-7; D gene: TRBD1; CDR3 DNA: TGTGCCAGTAGTTCCAGGACAGGGGGCACCTACGAGCAGTACTTC; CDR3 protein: CASSSRTGGTYEQYF
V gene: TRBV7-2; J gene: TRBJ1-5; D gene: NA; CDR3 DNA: TGTGCCAGCAGCTTGTCGGGAGGGAGGAGAGGGAAGCCCCAGCATTTT; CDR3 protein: CASSLSGGRRGKPQHF
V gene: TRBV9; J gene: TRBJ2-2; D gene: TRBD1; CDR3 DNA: TGTGCCAGCAGCCCCCTGACAGGGGGCATCACCGGGGAGCTGTTTTTT; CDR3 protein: CASSPLTGGITGELFF
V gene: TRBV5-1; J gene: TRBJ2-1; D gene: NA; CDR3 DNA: TGCGCCAGCAGCGCGGGGGCTGGAAATGAGCAGTTCTTC; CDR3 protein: CASSAGAGNEQFF
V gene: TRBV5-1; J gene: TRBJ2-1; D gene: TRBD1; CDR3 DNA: TGCGCCAGCAGTGGACAGGGTTTCAATGAGCAGTTCTTC; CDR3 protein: CASSGQGFNEQFF
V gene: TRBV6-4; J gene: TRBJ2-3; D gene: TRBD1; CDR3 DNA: TGTGCCAGCAGTTGGACAGGGGGCGCGGATACGCAGTATTTT; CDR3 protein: CASSWTGGADTQYF
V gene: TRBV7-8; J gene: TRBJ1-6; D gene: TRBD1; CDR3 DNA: TGTGCCAGCAGCACACAGGGGACCTATAATTCACCCCTCCACTTT; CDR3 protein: CASSTQGTYNSPLHF
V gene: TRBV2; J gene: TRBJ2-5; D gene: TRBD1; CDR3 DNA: TGTGCCAGCAGGAACGGACAGGGAGAGACCCAGTACTTC; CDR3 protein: CASRNGQGETQYF
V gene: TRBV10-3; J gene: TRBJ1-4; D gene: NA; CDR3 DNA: TGTGCCATCAGTGAGTCGTCTAGAGATGAAAAACTGTTTTTT; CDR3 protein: CAISESSRDEKLFF
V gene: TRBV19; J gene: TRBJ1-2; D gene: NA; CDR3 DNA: TGTGCCAGTAGTCCGGTAGGGGCTACTAACTATGGCTACACCTTC; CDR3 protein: CASSPVGATNYGYTF
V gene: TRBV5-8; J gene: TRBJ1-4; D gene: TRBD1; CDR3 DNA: TGTGCCAGCACGCGAGGACAGGGCCGTAATGAAAAACTGTTTTTT; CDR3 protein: CASTRGQGRNEKLFF
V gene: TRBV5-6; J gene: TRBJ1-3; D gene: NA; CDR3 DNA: TGTGCCAGCAGCCCCACGGGCAGGGCTGGAAACACCATATATTTT; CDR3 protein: CASSPTGRAGNTIYF
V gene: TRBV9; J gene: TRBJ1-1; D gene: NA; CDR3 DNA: TGTGCCAGCAGCGGAAACAGATTTGAAGCTTTCTTT; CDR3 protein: CASSGNRFEAFF
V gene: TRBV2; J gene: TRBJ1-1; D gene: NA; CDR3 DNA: TGTGCCAGCATTAGGACGGGACTTAACACTGAAGCTTTCTTT; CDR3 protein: CASIRTGLNTEAFF
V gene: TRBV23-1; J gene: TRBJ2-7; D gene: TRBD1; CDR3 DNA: TGCGCCAGCAGCATTGGGGACAGGGATTGTTACGAGCAGTACTTC; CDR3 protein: CASSIGDRDCYEQYF
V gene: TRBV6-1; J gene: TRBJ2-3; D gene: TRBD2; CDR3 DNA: TGTGCCAGCAGTGAAATCAGCATACGGGGGGGCATTGCAGATACGCAGTATTTT; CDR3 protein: CASSEISIRGGIADTQYF
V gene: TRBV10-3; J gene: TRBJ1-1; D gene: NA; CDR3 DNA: TGTGCCATCACGCGGGAGGGCTGGAGCACTGAAGCTTTCTTT; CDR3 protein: CAITREGWSTEAFF
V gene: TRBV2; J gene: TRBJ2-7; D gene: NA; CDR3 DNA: TGTGCCAGCAGTGTGCGACGGGGGGCAGGCGAGCAGTACTTC; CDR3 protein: CASSVRRGAGEQYF
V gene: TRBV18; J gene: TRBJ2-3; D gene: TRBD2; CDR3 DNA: TGTGCCAGCTCACTCCTAGCGGATCCAGCGCAGTATTTT; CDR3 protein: CASSLLADPAQYF
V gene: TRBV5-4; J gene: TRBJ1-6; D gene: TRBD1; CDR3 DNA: TGTGCCAGCAAGTCGGGACAGAATAATTCACCCCTCCACTTT; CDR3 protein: CASKSGQNNSPLHF
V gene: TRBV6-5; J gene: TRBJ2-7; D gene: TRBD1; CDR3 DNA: TGTGCCAGCAGAGGGGGCCTTAACTACGAGCAGTACTTC; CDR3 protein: CASRGGLNYEQYF